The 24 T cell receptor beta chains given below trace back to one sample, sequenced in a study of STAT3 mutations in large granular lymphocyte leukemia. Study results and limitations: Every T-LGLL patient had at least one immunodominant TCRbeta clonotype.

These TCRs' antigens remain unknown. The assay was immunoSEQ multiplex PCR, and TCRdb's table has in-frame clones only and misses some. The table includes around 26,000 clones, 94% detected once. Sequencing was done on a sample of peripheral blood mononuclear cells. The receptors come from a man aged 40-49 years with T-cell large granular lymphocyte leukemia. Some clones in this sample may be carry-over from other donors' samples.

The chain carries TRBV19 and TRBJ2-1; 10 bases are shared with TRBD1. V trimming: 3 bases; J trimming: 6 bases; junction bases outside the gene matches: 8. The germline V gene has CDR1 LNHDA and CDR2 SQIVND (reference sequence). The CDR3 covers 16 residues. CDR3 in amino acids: CASSIRTGGNFNEQFF. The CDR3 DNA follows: TGTGCCAGTAGTATCAGGACAGGGGGAAATTTCAATGAGCAGTTCTTC.

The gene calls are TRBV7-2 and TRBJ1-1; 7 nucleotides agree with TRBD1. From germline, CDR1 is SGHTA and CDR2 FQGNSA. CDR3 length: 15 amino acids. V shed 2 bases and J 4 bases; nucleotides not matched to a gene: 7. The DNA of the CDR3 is TGTGCCAGCAGCTTATTTCCAGGGGGAGGCACTGAAGCTTTCTTT. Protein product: CASSLFPGGGTEAFF.

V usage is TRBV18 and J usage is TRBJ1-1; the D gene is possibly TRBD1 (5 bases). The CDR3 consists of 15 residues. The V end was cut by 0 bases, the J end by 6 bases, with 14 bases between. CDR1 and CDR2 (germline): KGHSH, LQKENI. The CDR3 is CASSPPSGTDSEAFF. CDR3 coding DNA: TGTGCCAGCTCACCACCCTCCGGGACTGATTCTGAAGCTTTCTTT.

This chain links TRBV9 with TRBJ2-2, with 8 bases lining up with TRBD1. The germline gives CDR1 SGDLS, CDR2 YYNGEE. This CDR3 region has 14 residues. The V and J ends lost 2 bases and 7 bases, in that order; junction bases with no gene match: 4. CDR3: CASSVDRAFGELFF. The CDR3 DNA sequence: TGTGCCAGCAGCGTGGACAGGGCATTCGGGGAGCTGTTTTTT.

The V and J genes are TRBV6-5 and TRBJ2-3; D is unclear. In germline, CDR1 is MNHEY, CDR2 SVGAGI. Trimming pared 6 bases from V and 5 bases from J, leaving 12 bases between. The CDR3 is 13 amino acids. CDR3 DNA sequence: TGTGCCAGCAGCCCTACACTGGGAGATACGCAGTATTTT. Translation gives CASSPTLGDTQYF.

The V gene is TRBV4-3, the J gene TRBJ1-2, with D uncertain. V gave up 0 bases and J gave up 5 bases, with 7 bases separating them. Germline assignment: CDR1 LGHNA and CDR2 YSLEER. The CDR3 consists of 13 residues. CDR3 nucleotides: TGCGCCAGCAGCCAAGAAGGGAAGTATGGCTACACCTTC. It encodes CASSQEGKYGYTF.

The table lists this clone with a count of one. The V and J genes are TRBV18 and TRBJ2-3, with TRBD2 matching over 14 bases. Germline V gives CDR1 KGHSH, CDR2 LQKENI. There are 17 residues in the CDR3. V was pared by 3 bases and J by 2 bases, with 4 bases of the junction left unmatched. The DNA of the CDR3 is TGTGCCAGCTCACCTAGGGGACTAGCGGGGGACACAGATACGCAGTATTTT. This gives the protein CASSPRGLAGDTDTQYF.

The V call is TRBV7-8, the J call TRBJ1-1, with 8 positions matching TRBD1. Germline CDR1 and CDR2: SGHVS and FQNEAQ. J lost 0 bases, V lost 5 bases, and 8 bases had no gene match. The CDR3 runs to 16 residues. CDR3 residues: CASSRRTGTMNTEAFF. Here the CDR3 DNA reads TGTGCCAGCAGCCGCCGGACAGGGACCATGAACACTGAAGCTTTCTTT.

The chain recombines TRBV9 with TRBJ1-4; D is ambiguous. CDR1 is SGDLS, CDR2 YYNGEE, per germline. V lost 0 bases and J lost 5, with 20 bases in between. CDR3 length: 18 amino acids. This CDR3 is CASSVEDRPSRRNEKLFF. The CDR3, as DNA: TGTGCCAGCAGCGTAGAGGACCGCCCCTCCCGGCGGAATGAAAAACTGTTTTTT.

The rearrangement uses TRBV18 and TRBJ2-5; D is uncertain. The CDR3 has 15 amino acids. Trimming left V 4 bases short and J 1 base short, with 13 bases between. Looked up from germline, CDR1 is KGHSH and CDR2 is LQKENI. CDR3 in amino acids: CASSRVVDPQETQYF. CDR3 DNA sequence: TGTGCCAGCTCACGGGTAGTGGACCCCCAAGAGACCCAGTACTTC.

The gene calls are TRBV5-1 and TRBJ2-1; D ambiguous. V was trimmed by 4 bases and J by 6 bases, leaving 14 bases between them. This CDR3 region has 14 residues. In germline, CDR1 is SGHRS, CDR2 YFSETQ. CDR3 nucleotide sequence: TGCGCCAGCAGCCCCGGGCTAGTAGGCAATGAGCAGTTCTTC. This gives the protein CASSPGLVGNEQFF.

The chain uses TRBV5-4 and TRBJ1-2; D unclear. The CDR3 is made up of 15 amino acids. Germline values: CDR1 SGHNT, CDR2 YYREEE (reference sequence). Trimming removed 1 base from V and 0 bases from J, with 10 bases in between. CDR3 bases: TGTGCCAGCAGCTTGATGAGTCCCCCTAACTATGGCTACACCTTC. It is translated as CASSLMSPPNYGYTF.

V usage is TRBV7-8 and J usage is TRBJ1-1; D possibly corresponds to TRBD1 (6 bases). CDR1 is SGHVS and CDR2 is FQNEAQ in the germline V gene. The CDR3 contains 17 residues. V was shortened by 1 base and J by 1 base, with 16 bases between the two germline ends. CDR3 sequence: CASSLGMRRQANTEAFF. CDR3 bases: TGTGCCAGCAGCTTAGGGATGAGGAGACAGGCGAACACTGAAGCTTTCTTT.

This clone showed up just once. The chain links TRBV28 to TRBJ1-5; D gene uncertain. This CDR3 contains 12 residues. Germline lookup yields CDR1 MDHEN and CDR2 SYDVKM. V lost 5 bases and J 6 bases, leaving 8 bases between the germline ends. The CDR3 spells CASSPYSQPQHF. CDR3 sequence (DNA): TGTGCCAGCAGTCCCTATAGTCAGCCCCAGCATTTT.

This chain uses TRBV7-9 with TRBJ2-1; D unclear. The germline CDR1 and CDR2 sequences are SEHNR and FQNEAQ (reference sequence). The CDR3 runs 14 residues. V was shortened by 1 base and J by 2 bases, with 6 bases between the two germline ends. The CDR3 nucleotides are TGTGCCAGCAGCTTAGGGCAGACCTACAATGAGCAGTTCTTC. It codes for CASSLGQTYNEQFF.

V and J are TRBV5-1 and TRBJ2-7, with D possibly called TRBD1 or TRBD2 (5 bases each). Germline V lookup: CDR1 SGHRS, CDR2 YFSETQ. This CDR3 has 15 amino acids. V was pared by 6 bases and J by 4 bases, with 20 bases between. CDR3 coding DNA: TGCGCCAGCACTCATGGGGGAACATCGTCTTACGAGCAGTACTTC. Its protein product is CASTHGGTSSYEQYF.

CDR3 sequence: CASSRLAGDLDTQYF. CDR3 DNA: TGCGCCAGTTCAAGACTAGCGGGGGACCTTGATACGCAGTATTTT. V usage is TRBV5-1 and J usage is TRBJ2-3, with 12 positions matching TRBD2. Germline V gives CDR1 SGHRS, CDR2 YFSETQ. The CDR3 contains 15 residues. With 8 bases clipped from V and 6 bases from J, the junction kept 10 bases outside the gene matches.

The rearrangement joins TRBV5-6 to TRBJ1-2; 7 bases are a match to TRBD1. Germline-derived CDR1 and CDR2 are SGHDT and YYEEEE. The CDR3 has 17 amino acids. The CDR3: CATNRGGARGTLWGYTF. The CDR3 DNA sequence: TGTGCTACCAATAGAGGAGGGGCCAGGGGGACCCTATGGGGCTACACCTTC.

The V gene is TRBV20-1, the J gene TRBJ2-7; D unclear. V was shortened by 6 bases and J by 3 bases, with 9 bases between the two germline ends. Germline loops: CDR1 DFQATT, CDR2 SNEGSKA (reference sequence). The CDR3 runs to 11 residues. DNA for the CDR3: TGCAGTGCCTCGCCCATCTACGAGCAGTACTTC. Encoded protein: CSASPIYEQYF.

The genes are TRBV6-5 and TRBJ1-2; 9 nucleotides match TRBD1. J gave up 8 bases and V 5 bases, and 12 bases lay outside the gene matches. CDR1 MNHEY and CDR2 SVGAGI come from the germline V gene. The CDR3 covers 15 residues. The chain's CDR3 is CASSPGQGRRWGYTF. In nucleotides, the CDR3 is TGTGCCAGCAGTCCCGGACAGGGGCGACGGTGGGGCTACACCTTC.

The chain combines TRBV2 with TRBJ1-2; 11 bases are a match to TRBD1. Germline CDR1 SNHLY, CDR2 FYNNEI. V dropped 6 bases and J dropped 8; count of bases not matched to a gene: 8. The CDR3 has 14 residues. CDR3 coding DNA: TGTGCCAGCAGCGGGGACAGGGGGGGAGGAGGCTACACCTTC. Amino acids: CASSGDRGGGGYTF.

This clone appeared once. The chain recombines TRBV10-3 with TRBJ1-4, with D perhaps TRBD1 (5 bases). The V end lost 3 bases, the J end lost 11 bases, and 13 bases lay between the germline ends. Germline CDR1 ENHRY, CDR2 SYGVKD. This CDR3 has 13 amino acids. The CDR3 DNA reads TGTGCCATCAGTGACCAGGGTGGGTTTAAACTGTTTTTT. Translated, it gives CAISDQGGFKLFF.

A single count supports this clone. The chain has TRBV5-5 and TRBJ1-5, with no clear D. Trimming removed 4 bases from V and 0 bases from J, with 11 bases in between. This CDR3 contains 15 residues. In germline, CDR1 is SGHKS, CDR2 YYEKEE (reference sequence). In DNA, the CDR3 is TGTGCCAGCAGCCTCGACACCCGTAGCAATCAGCCCCAGCATTTT. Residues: CASSLDTRSNQPQHF.

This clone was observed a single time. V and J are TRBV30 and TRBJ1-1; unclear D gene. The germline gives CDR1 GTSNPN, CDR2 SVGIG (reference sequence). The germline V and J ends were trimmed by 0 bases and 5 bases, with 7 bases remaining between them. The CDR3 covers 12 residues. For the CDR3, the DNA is TGTGCCTGGAGTGTGGGGTGGACTGAAGCTTTCTTT. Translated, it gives CAWSVGWTEAFF. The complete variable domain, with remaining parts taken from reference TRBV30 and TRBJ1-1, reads SQTIHQWPATLVQPVGSPLSLECTVEGTSNPNLYWYRQAAGRGLQLLFYSVGIGQISSEVPQNLSASRPQDRQFILSSKKLLLSDSGFYLCAWSVGWTEAFFGQGTRLTVV.